This TCR beta chain was observed in a study of OX40 agonist ivuxolimab in advanced cancers. Study summary: Patients enrolled in dose escalation were diagnosed with hepatocellular carcinoma, melanoma, renal cell or head and neck cancer. Study results and caveats: CD4+ and CD8+ blood T cells expanded clonally by week 6 at 0.1 to 3.0 mg/kg.

Sequencing used immunoSEQ multiplex PCR; TCRdb keeps in-frame clones, though not all of them. The table lists some 52,000 clones, approximately 94% of them singletons, with 10% to 15% in the top ten. Trimming stripped 5 bases from V and 2 bases from J, with 10 bases between. CDR3 length: 13 amino acids. Germline loops: CDR1 SGHAT, CDR2 FQNNGV. Turning to this clone: Its antigen is not identified.

Individuals having autoimmune disease history or systemic immunosuppression were not enrolled. The clonotype originates from an adult with an advanced solid tumor such as melanoma, head and neck, liver or kidney cancer. The source material was CD4+ or CD8+ T cells sorted from blood, sampled in a trial of the OX40 agonist ivuxolimab. This chain joins TRBV11-2 and TRBJ2-7; D might be TRBD1 (6 bases). CDR3 sequence (DNA): TGTGCCAGCAGCCAGGGGCAAACCTACGAGCAGTACTTC. This encodes CASSQGQTYEQYF.